This TCR beta chain is drawn from a study of liver allograft versus peripheral blood T cells. Across the whole study: What was compared were the T cell receptor repertoires in transplanted livers and those in the peripheral blood of recipients. Whole-study findings and limits: Repertoires of T cell receptors that resided inside liver allografts reportedly differed from those in peripheral blood.

In regard to this clonotype: The antigen remains undetermined.

TCRdb re-called the reads with MiXCR, one entry per CDR3 protein. The top ten hold less than 3% of the sample, which has thousands of distinct CDR3 sequences, approximately 16% seen once. This CDR3 is 13 amino acids long. Germline V gene sequence: CDR1 GTSNPN, CDR2 SVGIG (reference sequence). The V segment lost 4 bases and the J segment 7 bases; nucleotides outside the gene matches: 4. The receptor comes from a human patient who had a liver transplant. Some T cells may possibly be graft donor cells. The V call is TRBV30, the J call TRBJ2-2, with 9 bases matching TRBD2. The CDR3 is CAWTSGTYGELFF. Here the CDR3 DNA reads TGTGCCTGGACTAGCGGGACATACGGGGAGCTGTTTTTT.